Listed here are 11 T cell receptor beta chains from one sample, sequenced in a study of blood T cell repertoires in COVID-19. Clones were read by immunoSEQ multiplex PCR, and TCRdb kept only the in-frame ones, dropping some. The data show 170,000 or so clones, with around 77% seen just once and 6.5% held by the top ten. Material: peripheral blood. The receptor source for this set is a man between 65 and 85 years old with active or convalescent COVID-19.

This clone was observed a single time. The chain has TRBV5-5 and TRBJ1-2; D not resolved. This CDR3 region has 15 residues. In germline, CDR1 is SGHKS, CDR2 YYEKEE (reference sequence). Trimming took 4 bases from V and 0 from J, leaving 13 bases between them. CDR3 in DNA: TGTGCCAGCAGCCTTGCCCTAGATCCTAACTATGGCTACACCTTC. It translates to CASSLALDPNYGYTF.

This clone was counted between two and nine times. This rearrangement joins TRBV10-3 to TRBJ2-5; TRBD2 agrees at 9 bases. Trimming took 8 bases from V and 5 from J; bases not matched to a gene: 6. Germline-derived CDR1 and CDR2 are ENHRY and SYGVKD. The CDR3 covers 13 residues. The chain's CDR3 is CAIRRTSDETQYF. The DNA of the CDR3 is TGTGCCATCCGACGGACTAGCGACGAGACCCAGTACTTC.

The table lists this clone with a count of one. The rearrangement joins TRBV6-6 to TRBJ2-1, with D unresolved. The CDR3 sequence is 13 residues long. Germline lookup yields CDR1 MNHNY and CDR2 SVGAGI (reference sequence). V lost 7 bases, J lost 0 bases, and 7 bases lay in between. The chain's CDR3 is CASIASSYNEQFF. The CDR3, as DNA: TGTGCCAGCATAGCCAGCTCCTACAATGAGCAGTTCTTC.

CDR3 sequence: CASSGEAGASTDTQYF. In nucleotides, the CDR3 is TGTGCCAGCAGCGGGGAAGCGGGGGCTAGCACAGATACGCAGTATTTT. This sequence joins TRBV4-2 and TRBJ2-3; 8 nucleotides agree with TRBD2. V was clipped by 5 bases and J by 0 bases; unmatched bases: 7. The CDR3 extends over 16 amino acids. In germline, CDR1 is LGHNA, CDR2 YNFKEQ.

This rearrangement joins TRBV30 to TRBJ1-5, with D possibly TRBD1 on 6 matching bases. Trimming shortened V by 0 bases and J by 3 bases, and 12 bases separated the two germline ends. Germline CDR1 GTSNPN, CDR2 SVGIG (reference sequence). The length of the CDR3 is 15 residues. In DNA, the CDR3 is TGTGCCTGGAGTGTAAACAGGGTAATCAATCAGCCCCAGCATTTT. It encodes CAWSVNRVINQPQHF.

J is TRBJ1-3 and V is TRBV7-8; D gene uncertain. The CDR3 has 14 residues. CDR1 is SGHVS and CDR2 is FQNEAQ in the germline V gene. With 1 base removed from V and 2 bases from J, the gap between germline ends came to 6 bases. The CDR3 DNA is TGTGCCAGCAGCTTAGAAACAACTGGAAACACCATATATTTT. It translates to CASSLETTGNTIYF.

The chain employs TRBV5-1 and TRBJ2-2, with 7 positions matching TRBD2. The trim removed 4 bases at V and 3 bases at J, leaving 6 bases unmatched. This CDR3 is built from 15 residues. Germline V gene data show CDR1 as SGHRS and CDR2 as YFSETQ. The CDR3 reads CASSTTSAHTGELFF. In DNA, the CDR3 is TGCGCCAGCAGCACCACTAGCGCTCACACCGGGGAGCTGTTTTTT.

V and J are TRBV5-5 and TRBJ2-7; possible D gene TRBD1, 5 bases. CDR1 is SGHKS and CDR2 is YYEKEE in the germline V gene (reference sequence). V was shortened by 1 base and J by 5 bases, with 7 bases between the two germline ends. This CDR3 contains 12 residues. CDR3 DNA sequence: TGTGCCAGCAGCTTGCAGGACAACGAGCAGTACTTC. Its protein product is CASSLQDNEQYF.

The chain has TRBV5-6 and TRBJ1-2; a weak D match, TRBD1 (6 bases). The CDR3 contains 16 residues. Trimming shortened V by 4 bases and J by 4 bases, and 20 bases separated the two germline ends. From germline, CDR1 is SGHDT and CDR2 YYEEEE. CDR3 nucleotides: TGTGCCAGCAGCCCGGAGGCGCAGGGGACAATCTATGGCTACACCTTC. As protein: CASSPEAQGTIYGYTF.

J is TRBJ2-7 and V is TRBV30; 15 bases align to TRBD2. The V segment lost 4 bases and the J segment 6 bases; nucleotides outside the gene matches: 10. CDR3 size: 16 residues. Germline V gene lookup returns CDR1 GTSNPN and CDR2 SVGIG (reference sequence). In nucleotides, the CDR3 is TGTGCCTGGAAACCCGGGACTAGCGGGAGGTGGGGCGAGCAGTACTTC. It codes for CAWKPGTSGRWGEQYF. The complete variable domain, with remaining parts taken from reference TRBV30 and TRBJ2-7, reads SQTIHQWPATLVQPVGSPLSLECTVEGTSNPNLYWYRQAAGRGLQLLFYSVGIGQISSEVPQNLSASRPQDRQFILSSKKLLLSDSGFYLCAWKPGTSGRWGEQYFGPGTRLTVT.

The genes are TRBV7-2 and TRBJ1-1; no reliable D call. The CDR3 loop spans 13 amino acids. Germline V gene data show CDR1 as SGHTA and CDR2 as FQGNSA. Trimming left V 5 bases short and J 2 bases short, with 9 bases between. In DNA form, the CDR3 reads TGTGCCAGCAGCCAGCAGGCCAACACTGAAGCTTTCTTT. It translates to CASSQQANTEAFF.